The present T cell receptor (beta chain) was sequenced within a study of identical twins (dated by TCRdb to the mid-2010s). In the study overall: To test whether fetal clonotypes persist, the study used deep sequencing on TCR alpha and beta repertoires from monozygotic twins, unrelated adults of various ages, and cord blood. To rule out contamination, the twin experiments were replicated at different times with different library preparation protocols.

What the research found in general, with its limitations: In monozygotic twins, recombination models systematically underestimated out-of-frame TCR alpha sharing, but the models matched the sharing seen between unrelated individuals. In beta out-of-frame sequences, excess twin sharing was weaker, because having fewer shared sequences lowered the signal-to-noise ratio. Invariant T cells such as MAIT and iNKT could partly confound zero-insertion analyses, although diverse VJ usage argued against such confounding for most clonotypes. Conclusions relied on cross-sectional statistical analysis, since the same donors could not be followed over many years. Compared with coincidental sharing between unrelated individuals, out-of-frame TCR alpha sequences shared between twins had an excess of sequences with low generation probability. Fewer insertions were carried by abundant cord blood beta clonotypes; a weaker similar trend was observed in young adult naive repertoires, while no such trend was observed in memory repertoires.

Only healthy Caucasian donors were included. Three pairs of female monozygotic twins, all aged 18 to 29 years, were included in the twin cohort. Peripheral blood mononuclear cells were used as the source from which RNA for TCR libraries was isolated. With respect to this clonotype: Its antigen specificity is not known. Per-nucleotide qualities are absent, and no much larger clonotype sits a single base away.

The library came from 5' RACE. Sequencing relied on an Illumina HiSeq 2000. Template switching introduced a universal primer binding site; the final cDNA contained a unique molecular identifier, enabling accurate counting of TCR cDNA molecules. Specific primers in the conserved constant-segment region were used to synthesize first-strand cDNA for the TCR alpha and beta chains. To control for contamination, every cDNA library was double barcoded, receiving both a SMART-Mk sample barcode and Illumina barcodes. TruSeq adapter sequences and Illumina sample barcodes were added in two successive PCR steps. The Illumina HiSeq platform was used with custom primers to sequence TCR alpha and beta cDNA libraries. On the authors' methods: Raw reads were processed with MiGEC to extract unique molecular identifiers, and MiXCR was used to determine CDR3 positions. For each individual, recombination models were inferred using an EM algorithm with the repgenHMM and IGoR tools. Shared clonotypes were analyzed with the tcR package in R, and sharing was normalized by the product of cloneset sizes. To study raw recombination without the effects of thymic and clonal selection, out-of-frame nonproductive sequences were analyzed. TCRdb trimmed the raw reads at Q25, called clones with MiXCR and kept productive beta chains. Every CDR3 protein is listed once, alongside the most common genes and DNA of its rows. None of the V and J calls come from the authors' own analysis; TCRdb made them. The table for this sample lists about 810,000 distinct CDR3 sequences; 9% to 15% of them were counted only once. The ten biggest clones cover around 1.6% of the sample.

Reading the germline V gene gives CDR1 KGHSH and CDR2 LQKENI. V loses 5 bases at its end and J loses 0 bases; junction bases beyond the gene matches: 9. The CDR3 numbers 16 residues from cysteine through phenylalanine. Of the read, only the CDR3 DNA is kept; its 48 bases are in frame from base 1. These data are also associated with another study on yellow fever vaccine responses in identical twins. From the second report: The T cell response to vaccination in identical twins was reported by the authors to appear partly convergent and partly personalized. In identical twins, the study followed T cell clones that responded to the vaccine with precision.

The sample was PBMCs. The clonotype comes from a woman aged 18-29 years in good health. Recombination connected TRBV18 to TRBJ1-1, with TRBD1 matching 7 junction bases. Here the CDR3 is given as CASSSRGQPMNTEAFF. The sequenced DNA: TGTGCCAGCTCATCTAGGGGACAGCCGATGAACACTGAAGCTTTCTTT.